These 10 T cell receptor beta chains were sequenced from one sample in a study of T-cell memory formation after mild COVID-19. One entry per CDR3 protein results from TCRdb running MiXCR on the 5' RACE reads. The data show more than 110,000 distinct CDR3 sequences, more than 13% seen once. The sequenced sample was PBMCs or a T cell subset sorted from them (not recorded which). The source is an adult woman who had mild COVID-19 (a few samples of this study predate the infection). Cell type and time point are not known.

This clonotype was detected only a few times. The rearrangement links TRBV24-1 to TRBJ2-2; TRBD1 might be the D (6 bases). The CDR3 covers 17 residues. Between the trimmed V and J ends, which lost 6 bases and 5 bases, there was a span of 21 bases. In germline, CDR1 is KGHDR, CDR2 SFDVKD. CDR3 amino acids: CATSSLTLTGGTGELFF. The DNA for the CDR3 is TGTGCCACCAGTTCTCTCACTTTGACAGGAGGAACCGGGGAGCTGTTTTTT.

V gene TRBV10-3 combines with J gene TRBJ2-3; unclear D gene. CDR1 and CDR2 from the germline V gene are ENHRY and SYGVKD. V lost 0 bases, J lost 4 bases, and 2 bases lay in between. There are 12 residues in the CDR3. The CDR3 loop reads CAISESADTQYF. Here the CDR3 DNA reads TGTGCCATCAGTGAGTCTGCAGATACGCAGTATTTT.

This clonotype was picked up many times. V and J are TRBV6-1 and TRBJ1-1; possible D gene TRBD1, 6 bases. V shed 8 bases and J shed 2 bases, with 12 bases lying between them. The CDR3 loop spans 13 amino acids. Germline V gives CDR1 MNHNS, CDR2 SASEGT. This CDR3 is CASLQGGNTEAFF. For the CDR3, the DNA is TGTGCCAGCCTACAGGGAGGAAACACTGAAGCTTTCTTT.

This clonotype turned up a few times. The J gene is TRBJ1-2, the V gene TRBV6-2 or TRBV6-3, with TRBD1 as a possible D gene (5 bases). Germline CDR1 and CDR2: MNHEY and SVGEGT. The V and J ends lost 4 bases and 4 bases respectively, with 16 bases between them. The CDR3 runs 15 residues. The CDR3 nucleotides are TGTGCCAGCAGTTCGACATGGGGACCTTCCTATGGCTACACCTTC. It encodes CASSSTWGPSYGYTF.

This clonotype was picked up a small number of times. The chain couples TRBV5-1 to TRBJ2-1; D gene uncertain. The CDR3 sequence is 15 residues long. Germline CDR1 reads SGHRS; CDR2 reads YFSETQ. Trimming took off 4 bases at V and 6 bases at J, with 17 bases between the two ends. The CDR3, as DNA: TGCGCCAGCAGCCCGGACGGAACGGCAGGCAATGAGCAGTTCTTC. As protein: CASSPDGTAGNEQFF.

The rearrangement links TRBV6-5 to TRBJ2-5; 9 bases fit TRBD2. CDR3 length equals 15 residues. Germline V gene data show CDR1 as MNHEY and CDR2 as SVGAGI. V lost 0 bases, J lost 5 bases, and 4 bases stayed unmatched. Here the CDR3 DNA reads TGTGCCAGCAGTTACTCGGGACTAGCAAGGGAGACCCAGTACTTC. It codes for CASSYSGLARETQYF.

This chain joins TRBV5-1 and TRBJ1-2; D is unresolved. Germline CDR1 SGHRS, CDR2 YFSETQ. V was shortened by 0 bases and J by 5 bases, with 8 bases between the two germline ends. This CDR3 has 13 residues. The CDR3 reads CASSLAYGYGYTF. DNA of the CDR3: TGCGCCAGCAGCTTGGCCTATGGGTATGGCTACACCTTC. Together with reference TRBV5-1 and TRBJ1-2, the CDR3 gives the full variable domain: KAGVTQTPRYLIKTRGQQVTLSCSPISGHRSVSWYQQTPGQGLQFLFEYFSETQRNKGNFPGRFSGRQFSNSRSEMNVSTLELGDSALYLCASSLAYGYGYTFGSGTRLTVV.

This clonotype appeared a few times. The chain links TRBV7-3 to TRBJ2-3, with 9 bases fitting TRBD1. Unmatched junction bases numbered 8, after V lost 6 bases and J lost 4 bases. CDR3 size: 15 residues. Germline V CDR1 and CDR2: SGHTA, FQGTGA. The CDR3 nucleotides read TGTGCCAGCAGTTCCGGGACAGGGATCCCAGATACGCAGTATTTT. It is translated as CASSSGTGIPDTQYF.

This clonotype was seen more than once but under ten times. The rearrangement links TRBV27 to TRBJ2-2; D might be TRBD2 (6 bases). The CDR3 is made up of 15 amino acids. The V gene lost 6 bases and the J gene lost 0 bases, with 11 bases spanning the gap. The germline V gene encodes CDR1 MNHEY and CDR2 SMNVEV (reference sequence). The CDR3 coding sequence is TGTGCCAGCAGCCAAGGGAGGACGAACACCGGGGAGCTGTTTTTT. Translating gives CASSQGRTNTGELFF.

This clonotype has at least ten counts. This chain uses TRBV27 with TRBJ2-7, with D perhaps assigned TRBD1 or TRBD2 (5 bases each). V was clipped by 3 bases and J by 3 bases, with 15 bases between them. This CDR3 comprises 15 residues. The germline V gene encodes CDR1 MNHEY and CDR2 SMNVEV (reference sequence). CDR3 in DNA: TGTGCCAGCAGTTTTGGGGACCCCGGGGACTACGAGCAGTACTTC. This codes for CASSFGDPGDYEQYF.